The 4 T cell receptor beta chains reported below all come from one sample, sequenced in a study of blood T cell dynamics during melanoma immunotherapy. Time point here: pre-treatment baseline. TCRdb keeps only in-frame clones here, not all; method: immunoSEQ multiplex PCR. The sample records thousands of clones, 80% to 95% being singletons. The source was effector memory CD8+ T cells from blood, collected from a patient treated with checkpoint blockade. The receptors shown here come from a human donor with melanoma.

The V call is TRBV11-2, the J call TRBJ2-2; TRBD2 agrees at 10 bases. This CDR3 contains 17 residues. From germline, CDR1 is SGHAT and CDR2 FQNNGV. The junction had 8 bases not matched to a gene; V was cut back by 5 bases and J by 2 bases. For the CDR3, the DNA is TGTGCCAGCAGCCCGATGAGGACTAGCGGAAACACCGGGGAGCTGTTTTTT. Residues: CASSPMRTSGNTGELFF.

The table lists this clone with a count of one. The CDR3, as DNA: TGCGCCAGCAGCTACAGACTAGTCGATGAGCAGTTCTTC. Residues: CASSYRLVDEQFF. V gene TRBV4-1 combines with J gene TRBJ2-1, with D possibly TRBD2 on 6 matching bases. Germline lookup yields CDR1 MGHRA and CDR2 YSYEKL. Trimming cost V 5 bases and J 8 bases, with 13 bases left between them. The CDR3 runs 13 residues.

This chain connects TRBV19 to TRBJ1-1, with D tentatively TRBD1 (5 bases). Trimming removed 0 bases from V and 1 base from J, with 12 bases in between. The CDR3 covers 16 residues. Germline CDR1 reads LNHDA; CDR2 reads SQIVND (reference sequence). CDR3 coding DNA: TGTGCCAGTAGTATAGACCCCGGGACGGCGAACACTGAAGCTTTCTTT. Its protein is CASSIDPGTANTEAFF.

The chain combines TRBV11-3 with TRBJ2-1, with 11 bases identical to TRBD2. Germline loops: CDR1 SGHNT, CDR2 YENEEA. CDR3 size: 16 residues. V lost 2 bases, J lost 2 bases, and 2 bases stayed unmatched. CDR3 residues: CASSLTSGRAYNEQFF. Written as DNA, the CDR3 is TGTGCCAGCAGCTTAACTAGCGGGAGAGCCTACAATGAGCAGTTCTTC.